The 26 T cell receptor beta chains below all came from one sample that was sequenced in a study of shared clonotypes between healthy human individuals. Clones were read by immunoSEQ multiplex PCR, and TCRdb kept only the in-frame ones, dropping some. The profile shows fewer than 1.4 million clones, around 78% of them singletons. Sequenced: memory CD4+ T cells from PBMCs. Subset of the sample: CD45RA-negative fraction. The receptor source for this set is a man younger than 35 in good health. Some clones in this sample may be carry-over from other donors' samples.

J is TRBJ1-1 and V is TRBV5-1; possibly TRBD1 for D (6 bases). Trimming removed 4 bases from V and 6 bases from J, with 28 bases in between. Germline V gene data show CDR1 as SGHRS and CDR2 as YFSETQ. The CDR3 length is 18 residues. The CDR3 bases are TGCGCCAGCAGCCCCACCGCAGGGGTTCAAATAGGATACGCTGAAGCTTTCTTT. Its protein is CASSPTAGVQIGYAEAFF. The variable domain in full, with the rest retrieved from reference TRBV5-1 and TRBJ1-1, is KAGVTQTPRYLIKTRGQQVTLSCSPISGHRSVSWYQQTPGQGLQFLFEYFSETQRNKGNFPGRFSGRQFSNSRSEMNVSTLELGDSALYLCASSPTAGVQIGYAEAFFGQGTRLTVV.

The chain uses TRBV19 and TRBJ2-5, with D possibly TRBD2 on 7 matching bases. The CDR3 covers 17 residues. V lost 3 bases and J 1 base, leaving 18 bases between the germline ends. Germline V gene sequence: CDR1 LNHDA, CDR2 SQIVND (reference sequence). CDR3 nucleotide sequence: TGTGCCAGTAGTATGACGGGGGGCGGACGTAGCCAAGAGACCCAGTACTTC. Protein product: CASSMTGGGRSQETQYF. The full variable domain, completed using reference TRBV19 and TRBJ2-5, is DGGITQSPKYLFRKEGQNVTLSCEQNLNHDAMYWYRQDPGQGLRLIYYSQIVNDFQKGDIAEGYSVSREKKESFPLTVTSAQKNPTAFYLCASSMTGGGRSQETQYFGPGTRLLVL.

The CDR3 nucleotides read TGTGCCAGCTTCCCCGTCGGGACTAGCGGTACCGGGGAGCTGTTTTTT. This codes for CASFPVGTSGTGELFF. This rearrangement joins TRBV28 to TRBJ2-2; 11 bases are a match to TRBD2. Germline lookup yields CDR1 MDHEN and CDR2 SYDVKM. There are 16 residues in the CDR3. V was pared by 8 bases and J by 5 bases, with 10 bases of the junction left unmatched.

Ten or more counts support this clone. The chain is built from TRBV11-3 and TRBJ2-3; 9 bases fit TRBD2. The germline V gene has CDR1 SGHNT and CDR2 YENEEA. J lost 5 bases, V lost 0 bases, and 6 bases had no gene match. CDR3 length: 16 amino acids. CDR3 coding DNA: TGTGCCAGCAGCTTAGATGGCGGGAGGGCCATAGATACGCAGTATTTT. This codes for CASSLDGGRAIDTQYF.

CDR3 DNA: TGTGCCAGCTCACCATCGGTGGGCCTTAATAGCTACGAGCAGTACTTC. Amino acid sequence: CASSPSVGLNSYEQYF. The chain has TRBV18 and TRBJ2-7; D is uncertain. Germline assignment: CDR1 KGHSH and CDR2 LQKENI. V was shortened by 2 bases and J by 3 bases, with 17 bases between the two germline ends. The CDR3 is made up of 16 amino acids. The full variable domain, in which reference TRBV18 and TRBJ2-7 provide the parts outside the CDR3, is NAGVMQNPRHLVRRRGQEARLRCSPMKGHSHVYWYRQLPEEGLKFMVYLQKENIIDESGMPKERFSAEFPKEGPSILRIQQVVRGDSAAYFCASSPSVGLNSYEQYFGPGTRLTVT.

The CDR3 region has the DNA TGTGCCAGCCGGACTAGCGGGAGCTACGAGCAGTACTTC. This codes for CASRTSGSYEQYF. This rearrangement joins TRBV5-4 to TRBJ2-7; 13 nucleotides match TRBD2. In germline, CDR1 is SGHNT, CDR2 YYREEE (reference sequence). The CDR3 runs 13 residues. The V segment lost 7 bases and the J segment 3 bases; nucleotides outside the gene matches: 1.

The chain employs TRBV4-3 and TRBJ1-5; TRBD1 is a possible D gene (5 bases). Trimming cost V 4 bases and J 7 bases, with 26 bases left between them. This CDR3 comprises 18 residues. Germline CDR1 LGHNA, CDR2 YSLEER. The CDR3 DNA sequence: TGCGCCAGCAGCCGACCCGGAGGGACGGGGGACCTCGGGCAGCCCCAGCATTTT. Protein sequence: CASSRPGGTGDLGQPQHF.

The gene calls are TRBV4-1 and TRBJ2-5, with 15 bases aligning to TRBD2. The ends lost 3 bases at V and 4 bases at J; junction bases unmatched: 12. This CDR3 is built from 19 residues. Germline-derived CDR1 and CDR2 are MGHRA and YSYEKL. CDR3 in DNA: TGCGCCAGCAGCCAGGGGGAGTGGGGACTAGCGGGAGGAGGAGAGACCCAGTACTTC. This translates into CASSQGEWGLAGGGETQYF.

The rearrangement uses TRBV28 and TRBJ1-2, with 10 bases fitting TRBD1. Germline V gene lookup returns CDR1 MDHEN and CDR2 SYDVKM. V shed 5 bases and J 8 bases; nucleotides not matched to a gene: 8. This CDR3 has 14 residues. The CDR3 spells CASSPGQGTRGYTF. The CDR3 DNA sequence: TGTGCCAGCAGTCCGGGACAGGGGACGAGAGGCTACACCTTC.

The chain couples TRBV10-3 to TRBJ1-2, with TRBD1 matching over 7 bases. The CDR3 extends over 16 amino acids. CDR1 and CDR2 (germline): ENHRY, SYGVKD. With 7 bases clipped from V and 3 bases from J, the junction kept 14 bases outside the gene matches. The CDR3 DNA reads TGTGCCATCACCTCCAACCCGGGACAGCAAGACTATGGCTACACCTTC. Its translation: CAITSNPGQQDYGYTF.

Remarks on this clone: The sample holds other DNA sequences that translate to the same CDR3. The V call is TRBV19, the J call TRBJ1-5, with 7 bases aligning to TRBD1. CDR3 length equals 14 residues. V dropped 3 bases and J dropped 4; count of bases not matched to a gene: 3. CDR1 is LNHDA and CDR2 is SQIVND in the germline V gene (reference sequence). The CDR3 reads CASSIVRGNQPQHF. CDR3 coding DNA: TGTGCCAGTAGTATTGTCAGGGGGAATCAGCCCCAGCATTTT.

J is TRBJ1-3 and V is TRBV5-1; tentative D call: TRBD1 (6 bases). The CDR3 is 14 residues long. V lost 2 bases and J 4 bases, leaving 10 bases between the germline ends. CDR1 SGHRS and CDR2 YFSETQ come from the germline V gene. CDR3 nucleotide sequence: TGCGCCAGCAGCTTACTCGGACAGGGAAACACCATATATTTT. The encoded protein is CASSLLGQGNTIYF.

To note about this clone: A much larger clone lies a single base off, so this may be a read error. Within the sample, other DNA sequences also encode this same CDR3. This rearrangement joins TRBV28 to TRBJ1-5; D is ambiguous. The CDR3 is 13 amino acids. Germline CDR1 reads MDHEN; CDR2 reads SYDVKM. The V and J ends lost 7 bases and 6 bases respectively, with 13 bases between them. CDR3 nucleotides: TGTGCCAGCACCCTGGGAAGTTTTCAGCCCCAGCATTTT. Protein: CASTLGSFQPQHF.

As for this clone: Germline is not matched at one junction end, which may reflect a read error. The J gene is TRBJ1-1, the V gene TRBV5-1; D gene uncertain. In germline, CDR1 is SGHRS, CDR2 YFSETQ. The CDR3 consists of 13 residues. CDR3 sequence reads: CASSLSGRTEAFF. The CDR3 DNA sequence: TGTGCCAGCAGCTTGTCCGGGCGAACTGAAGCTTTCTTT.

This clone was seen a handful of times. The chain couples TRBV6-1 to TRBJ1-2; perhaps TRBD1 as D (6 bases). The germline V gene has CDR1 MNHNS and CDR2 SASEGT. Trimming took off 7 bases at V and 8 bases at J, with 14 bases between the two ends. The CDR3 is 12 residues long. This CDR3 reads CASIPDSRGYTF. The CDR3 DNA follows: TGTGCCAGCATCCCGGACAGTCGGGGCTACACCTTC.

In this sample, this clone turned up many times. The rearrangement uses TRBV2 and TRBJ2-2, with TRBD1 identical over 8 bases. Per the germline V gene, CDR1 is SNHLY and CDR2 is FYNNEI. Trimming cost V 1 base and J 2 bases; bases outside gene matches: 9. The CDR3 totals 18 residues. CDR3 bases: TGTGCCAGCAGTGAAGGCCGACAGGGGTGGATTAACACCGGGGAGCTGTTTTTT. Translated: CASSEGRQGWINTGELFF. Filled out from reference TRBV2 and TRBJ2-2, the complete variable domain reads EPEVTQTPSHQVTQMGQEVILRCVPISNHLYFYWYRQILGQKVEFLVSFYNNEISEKSEIFDDQFSVERPDGSNFTLKIRSTKLEDSAMYFCASSEGRQGWINTGELFFGEGSRLTVL.

This clone was picked up a small number of times. The chain joins TRBV18 to TRBJ1-1; no clear D. From germline, CDR1 is KGHSH and CDR2 LQKENI. V gave up 4 bases and J gave up 8 bases, with 11 bases separating them. The length of the CDR3 is 12 residues. The CDR3 is CASSRDSVEAFF. CDR3 in DNA: TGTGCCAGCTCACGCGACTCAGTAGAAGCTTTCTTT.

The chain couples TRBV7-9 to TRBJ1-4; D remains unclear. The germline V gene encodes CDR1 SEHNR and CDR2 FQNEAQ (reference sequence). The CDR3 extends over 14 amino acids. V shed 4 bases and J shed 1 base, with 7 bases lying between them. The CDR3, as DNA: TGTGCCAGCAGCTCGACACAAACTAATGAAAAACTGTTTTTT. Translation: CASSSTQTNEKLFF.

This CDR3 is CASSRTGGRDTQYF. CDR3 coding DNA: TGTGCCAGCAGCCGTACGGGAGGGAGAGATACGCAGTATTTT. This rearrangement joins TRBV7-7 to TRBJ2-3; 8 bases agree with TRBD2. The germline V gene encodes CDR1 SSHAT and CDR2 FNYEAQ (reference sequence). The CDR3 runs 14 residues. V trimming: 5 bases; J trimming: 5 bases; junction bases outside the gene matches: 6.

The chain combines TRBV11-2 with TRBJ2-2; D is possibly TRBD1 (5 bases). The length of the CDR3 is 15 residues. Trimming shortened V by 2 bases and J by 7 bases, and 14 bases separated the two germline ends. Germline V lookup: CDR1 SGHAT, CDR2 FQNNGV. CDR3 residues: CASSLIQGAIGELFF. The CDR3 nucleotides are TGTGCCAGCAGCTTAATTCAGGGCGCAATCGGGGAGCTGTTTTTT.

Note on this clone: A much more abundant neighbour one base away suggests this may be a read error. The CDR3 reads CASTRDSHGYTF. The DNA of the CDR3 is TGCGCCAGCACTAGGGACAGCCATGGCTACACCTTC. The chain employs TRBV10-2 and TRBJ1-2; TRBD1 aligns across 7 bases. The germline V gene has CDR1 WSHSY and CDR2 SAAADI. The junction had 5 bases not matched to a gene; V was cut back by 7 bases and J by 6 bases. The CDR3 spans 12 residues.

This sequence joins TRBV5-1 and TRBJ1-2; 7 bases agree with TRBD1. With V trimmed by 0 bases and J by 7 bases, 9 bases remained unmatched. Looked up from germline, CDR1 is SGHRS and CDR2 is YFSETQ. The CDR3 spans 15 residues. CDR3 nucleotide sequence: TGCGCCAGCAGCTTGGCCGGAGACAGGGAGGCTGGCTACACCTTC. This translates into CASSLAGDREAGYTF.

The chain carries TRBV30 and TRBJ1-3; no reliable D call. Deletions cut 4 bases from V and 2 bases from J, with 6 bases between. Germline loops: CDR1 GTSNPN, CDR2 SVGIG (reference sequence). This CDR3 contains 12 residues. The CDR3 reads CAWMEAGNTIYF. For the CDR3, the DNA is TGTGCCTGGATGGAGGCTGGAAACACCATATATTTT.

The genes are TRBV7-2 and TRBJ2-5; either TRBD1 or TRBD2 may fit D (6 bases each). Between the trimmed V and J ends, which lost 5 bases and 5 bases, there was a span of 18 bases. The CDR3 has 15 amino acids. Germline V gives CDR1 SGHTA, CDR2 FQGNSA. The CDR3 DNA reads as TGTGCCAGCAGCCCAGCCCCCGGGGGCGGCGAGACCCAGTACTTC. Encoded protein: CASSPAPGGGETQYF.

This chain links TRBV4-3 with TRBJ2-7, with D uncertain. The germline V and J ends were trimmed by 0 bases and 4 bases, with 10 bases remaining between them. Looked up from germline, CDR1 is LGHNA and CDR2 is YSLEER. CDR3 size: 14 residues. The CDR3 spells CASSQDRLFYEQYF. The CDR3 region has the DNA TGCGCCAGCAGCCAAGATCGGCTCTTTTACGAGCAGTACTTC.

This chain uses TRBV5-1 with TRBJ1-3, with D perhaps TRBD1 (6 bases). Germline lookup yields CDR1 SGHRS and CDR2 YFSETQ. This CDR3 contains 16 residues. V was pared by 3 bases and J by 1 base, with 14 bases between. In nucleotides, the CDR3 is TGCGCCAGCAGCTCGGAACTACAGGGATCTGGAAACACCATATATTTT. Its translation: CASSSELQGSGNTIYF.